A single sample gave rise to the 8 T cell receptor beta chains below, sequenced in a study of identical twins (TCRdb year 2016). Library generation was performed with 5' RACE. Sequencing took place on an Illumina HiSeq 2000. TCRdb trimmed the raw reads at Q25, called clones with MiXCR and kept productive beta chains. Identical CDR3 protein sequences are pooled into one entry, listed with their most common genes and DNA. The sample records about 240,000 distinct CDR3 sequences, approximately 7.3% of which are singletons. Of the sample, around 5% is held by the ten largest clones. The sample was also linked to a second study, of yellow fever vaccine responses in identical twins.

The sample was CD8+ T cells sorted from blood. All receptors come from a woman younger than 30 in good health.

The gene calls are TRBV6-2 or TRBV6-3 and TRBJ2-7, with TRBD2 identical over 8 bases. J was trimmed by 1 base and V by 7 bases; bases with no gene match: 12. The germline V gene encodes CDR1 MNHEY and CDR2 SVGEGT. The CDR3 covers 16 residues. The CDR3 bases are TGTGCCAGCAACCAGTTCAGCGGGAGATCGTCCTACGAGCAGTACTTC. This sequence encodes CASNQFSGRSSYEQYF.

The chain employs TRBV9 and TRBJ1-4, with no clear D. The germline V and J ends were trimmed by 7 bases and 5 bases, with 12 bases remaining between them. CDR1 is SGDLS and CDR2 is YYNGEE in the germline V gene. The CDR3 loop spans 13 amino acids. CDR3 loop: CASSVGLNEKLFF. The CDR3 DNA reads TGTGCCAGCTCCGTCGGGTTGAATGAAAAACTGTTTTTT.

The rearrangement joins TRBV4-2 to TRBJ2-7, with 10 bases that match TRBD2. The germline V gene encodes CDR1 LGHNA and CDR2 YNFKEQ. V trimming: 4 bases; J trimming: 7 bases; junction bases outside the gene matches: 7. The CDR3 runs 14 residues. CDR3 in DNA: TGTGCCAGCAGCCCGGGACTAGCGACGGGGGAGCAGTACTTC. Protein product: CASSPGLATGEQYF.

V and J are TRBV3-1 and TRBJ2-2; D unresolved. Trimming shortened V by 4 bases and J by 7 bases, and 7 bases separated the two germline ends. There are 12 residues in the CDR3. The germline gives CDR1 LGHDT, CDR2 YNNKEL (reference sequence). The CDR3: CASSPFGGELFF. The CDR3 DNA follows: TGTGCCAGCAGCCCCTTCGGCGGGGAGCTGTTTTTT.

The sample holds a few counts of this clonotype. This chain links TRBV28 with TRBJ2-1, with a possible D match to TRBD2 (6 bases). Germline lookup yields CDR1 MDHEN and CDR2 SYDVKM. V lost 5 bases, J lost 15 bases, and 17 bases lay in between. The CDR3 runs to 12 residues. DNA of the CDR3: TGTGCCAGCAGTCAGAGACTAGATCCGCCGTTCTTC. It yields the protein CASSQRLDPPFF.

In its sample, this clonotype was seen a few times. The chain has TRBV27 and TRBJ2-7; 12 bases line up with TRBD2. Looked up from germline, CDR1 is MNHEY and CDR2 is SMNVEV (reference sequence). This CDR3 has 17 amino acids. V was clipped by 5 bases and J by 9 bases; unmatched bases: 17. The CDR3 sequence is CASSQQIPTSGSLWQYF. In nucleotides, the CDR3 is TGTGCCAGCAGTCAACAAATCCCGACTAGCGGGAGTCTTTGGCAGTACTTC.

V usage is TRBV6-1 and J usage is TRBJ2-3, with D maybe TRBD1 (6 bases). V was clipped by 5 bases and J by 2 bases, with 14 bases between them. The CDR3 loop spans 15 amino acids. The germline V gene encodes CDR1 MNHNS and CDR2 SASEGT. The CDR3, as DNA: TGTGCCAGCAGTCCCCGGACAGATTACACAGATACGCAGTATTTT. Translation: CASSPRTDYTDTQYF.

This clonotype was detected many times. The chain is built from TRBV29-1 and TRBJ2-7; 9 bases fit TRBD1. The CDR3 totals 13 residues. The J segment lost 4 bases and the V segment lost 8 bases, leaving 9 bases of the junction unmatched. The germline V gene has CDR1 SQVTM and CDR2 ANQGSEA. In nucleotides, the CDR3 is TGCAGCATTACAGGGGGCCCCTTTTACGAGCAGTACTTC. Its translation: CSITGGPFYEQYF.